This T cell receptor (beta chain) was found in a study of radiation and T cells in renal cell carcinoma. Study-level background: Nephrectomy followed 15 Gy stereotactic body radiation by 4 weeks.

Time point described: blood 2 weeks post-SBRT. The sample's treatment: 15 Gy SBRT to primary tumor, nephrectomy 4 weeks later. Clear cell pathology was present in this patient's renal cell carcinoma. In the case of this clone: The antigen is not known.

Produced via immunoSEQ multiplex PCR; TCRdb's table is partial and in-frame only. The data contain about 150,000 clones, approximately 88% of them singletons. Study-wide results and limits: In blood, top tumor clones expanded by 2 weeks, shrinking by 4. Pretreatment tumor biopsies were lacking, so baseline clonotypes are unknown.

Germline CDR1 and CDR2: SGHTS and YDEGEE. V lost 4 bases, J lost 0 bases, and 12 bases stayed unmatched. This CDR3 is built from 17 residues. The chain links TRBV5-8 to TRBJ1-1, with 7 bases identical to TRBD1. The TCR originated in a woman between 50 and 59 years old with renal cell carcinoma. The sample in question was blood, obtained from a patient whose treatment included radiotherapy and nephrectomy. CDR3 region: CASSRQLDRDLNTEAFF. CDR3 DNA sequence: TGTGCCAGCAGCCGGCAGCTAGACAGGGATTTGAACACTGAAGCTTTCTTT.